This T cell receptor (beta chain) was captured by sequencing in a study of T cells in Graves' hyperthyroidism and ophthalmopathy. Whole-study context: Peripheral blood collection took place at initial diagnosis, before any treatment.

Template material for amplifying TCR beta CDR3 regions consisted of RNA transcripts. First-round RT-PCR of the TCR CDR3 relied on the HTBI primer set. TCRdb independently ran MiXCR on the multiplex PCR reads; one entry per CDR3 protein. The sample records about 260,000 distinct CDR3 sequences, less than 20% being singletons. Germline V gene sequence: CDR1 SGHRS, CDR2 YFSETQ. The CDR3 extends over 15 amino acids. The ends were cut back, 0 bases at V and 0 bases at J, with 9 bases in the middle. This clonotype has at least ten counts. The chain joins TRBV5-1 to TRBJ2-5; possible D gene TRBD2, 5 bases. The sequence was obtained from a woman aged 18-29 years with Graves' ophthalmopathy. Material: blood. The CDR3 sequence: CASSLDRGDQETQYF. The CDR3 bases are TGCGCCAGCAGCTTGGACCGGGGAGACCAAGAGACCCAGTACTTC.